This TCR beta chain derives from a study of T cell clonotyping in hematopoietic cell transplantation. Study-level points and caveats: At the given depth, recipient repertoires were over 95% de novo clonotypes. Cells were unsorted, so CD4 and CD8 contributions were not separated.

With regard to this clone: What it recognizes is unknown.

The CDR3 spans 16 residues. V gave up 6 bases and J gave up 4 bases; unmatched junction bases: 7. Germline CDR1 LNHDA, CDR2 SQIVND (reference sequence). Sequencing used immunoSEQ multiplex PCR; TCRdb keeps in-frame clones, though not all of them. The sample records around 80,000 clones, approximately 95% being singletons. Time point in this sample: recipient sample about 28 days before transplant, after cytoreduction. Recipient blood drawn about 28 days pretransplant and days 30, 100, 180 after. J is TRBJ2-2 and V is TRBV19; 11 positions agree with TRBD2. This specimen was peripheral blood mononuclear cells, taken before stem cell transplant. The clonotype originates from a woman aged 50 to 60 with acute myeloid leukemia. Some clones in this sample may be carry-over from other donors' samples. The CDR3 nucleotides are TGTGCCAGTAGCCGGACCGGGACTAGCGGCACCGGGGAGCTGTTTTTT. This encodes CASSRTGTSGTGELFF.